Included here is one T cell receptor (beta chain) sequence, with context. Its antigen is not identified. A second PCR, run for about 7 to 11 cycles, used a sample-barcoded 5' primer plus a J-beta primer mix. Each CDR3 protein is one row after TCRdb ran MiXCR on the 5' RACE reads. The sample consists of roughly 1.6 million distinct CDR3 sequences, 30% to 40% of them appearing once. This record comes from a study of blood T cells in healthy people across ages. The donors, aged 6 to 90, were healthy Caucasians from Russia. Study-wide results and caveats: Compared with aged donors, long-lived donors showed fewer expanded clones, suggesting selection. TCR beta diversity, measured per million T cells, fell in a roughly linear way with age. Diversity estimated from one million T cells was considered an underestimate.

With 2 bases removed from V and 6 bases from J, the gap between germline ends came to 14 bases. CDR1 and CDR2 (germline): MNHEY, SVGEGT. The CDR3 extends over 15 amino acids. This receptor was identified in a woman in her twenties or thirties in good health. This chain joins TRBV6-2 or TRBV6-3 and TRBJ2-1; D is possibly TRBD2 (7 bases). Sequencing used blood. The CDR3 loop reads CASSYQAGATNEQFF. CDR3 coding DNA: TGTGCCAGCAGTTACCAGGCGGGGGCAACCAATGAGCAGTTCTTC.